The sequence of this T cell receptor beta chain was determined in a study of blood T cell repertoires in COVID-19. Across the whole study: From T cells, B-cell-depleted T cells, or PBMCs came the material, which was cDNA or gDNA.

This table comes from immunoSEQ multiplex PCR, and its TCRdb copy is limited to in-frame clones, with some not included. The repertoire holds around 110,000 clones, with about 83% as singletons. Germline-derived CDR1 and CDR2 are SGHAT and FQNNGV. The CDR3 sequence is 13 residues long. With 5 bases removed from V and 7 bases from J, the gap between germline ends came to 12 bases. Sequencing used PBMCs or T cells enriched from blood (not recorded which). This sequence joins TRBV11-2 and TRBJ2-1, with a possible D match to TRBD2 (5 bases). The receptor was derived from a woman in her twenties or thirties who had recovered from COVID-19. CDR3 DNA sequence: TGTGCCAGCAGCCCGCGGACGGGGAATGAGCAGTTCTTC. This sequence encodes CASSPRTGNEQFF.